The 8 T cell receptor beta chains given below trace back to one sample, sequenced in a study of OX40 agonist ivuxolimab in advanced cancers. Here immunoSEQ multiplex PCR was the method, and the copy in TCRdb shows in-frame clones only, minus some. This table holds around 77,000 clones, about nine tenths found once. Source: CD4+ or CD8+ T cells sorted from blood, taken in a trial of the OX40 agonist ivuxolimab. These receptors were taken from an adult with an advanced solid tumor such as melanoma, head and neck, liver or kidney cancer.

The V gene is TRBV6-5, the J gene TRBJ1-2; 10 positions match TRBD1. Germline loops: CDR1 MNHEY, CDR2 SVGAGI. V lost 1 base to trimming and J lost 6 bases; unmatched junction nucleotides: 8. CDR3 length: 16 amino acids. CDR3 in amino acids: CASSYFEGTGVDGYTF. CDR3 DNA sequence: TGTGCCAGCAGTTACTTCGAAGGGACAGGGGTAGATGGCTACACCTTC.

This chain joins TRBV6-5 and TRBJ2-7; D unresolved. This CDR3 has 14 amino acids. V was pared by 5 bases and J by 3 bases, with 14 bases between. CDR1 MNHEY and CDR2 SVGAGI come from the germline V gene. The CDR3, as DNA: TGTGCCAGCAGTCCCCGGGTAGGCGGCTACGAGCAGTACTTC. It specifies CASSPRVGGYEQYF.

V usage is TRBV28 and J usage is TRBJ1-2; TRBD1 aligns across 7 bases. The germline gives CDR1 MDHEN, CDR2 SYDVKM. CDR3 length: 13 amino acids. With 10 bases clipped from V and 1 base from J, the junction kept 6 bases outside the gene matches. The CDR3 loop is CANRDSVNYGYTF. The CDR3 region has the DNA TGTGCCAATCGGGACAGTGTTAACTATGGCTACACCTTC.

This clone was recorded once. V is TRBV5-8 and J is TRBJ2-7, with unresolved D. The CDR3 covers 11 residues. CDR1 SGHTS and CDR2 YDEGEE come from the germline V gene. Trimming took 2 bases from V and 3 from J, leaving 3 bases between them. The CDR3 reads CASSFGYEQYF. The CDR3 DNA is TGTGCCAGCAGCTTTGGCTACGAGCAGTACTTC.

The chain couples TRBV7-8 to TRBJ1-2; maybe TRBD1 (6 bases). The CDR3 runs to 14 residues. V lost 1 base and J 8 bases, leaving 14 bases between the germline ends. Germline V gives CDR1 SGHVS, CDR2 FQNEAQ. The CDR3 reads CASSLVGGAGGYTF. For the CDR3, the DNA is TGTGCCAGCAGCTTAGTGGGGGGCGCGGGAGGCTACACCTTC.

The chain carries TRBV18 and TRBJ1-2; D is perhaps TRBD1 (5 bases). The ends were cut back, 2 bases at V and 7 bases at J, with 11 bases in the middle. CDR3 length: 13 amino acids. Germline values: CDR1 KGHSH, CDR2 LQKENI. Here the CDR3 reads CASSPSRELGYTF. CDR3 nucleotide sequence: TGTGCCAGCTCACCATCCAGGGAGCTTGGCTACACCTTC.

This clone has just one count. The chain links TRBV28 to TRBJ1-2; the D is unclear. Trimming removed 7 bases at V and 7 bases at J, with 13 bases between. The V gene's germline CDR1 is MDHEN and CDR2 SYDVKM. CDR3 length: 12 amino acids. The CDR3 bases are TGTGCCAGCACTTCTCCAAGGCTTGGCTACACCTTC. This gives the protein CASTSPRLGYTF.

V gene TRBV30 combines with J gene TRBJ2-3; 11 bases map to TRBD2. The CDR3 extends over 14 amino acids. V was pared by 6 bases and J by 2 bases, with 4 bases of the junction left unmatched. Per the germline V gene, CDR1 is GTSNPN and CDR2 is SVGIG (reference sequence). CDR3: CACLAGGYTDTQYF. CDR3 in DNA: TGTGCCTGCTTAGCGGGAGGGTACACAGATACGCAGTATTTT.